This TCR beta chain was obtained from a study of T cell responses to AZD1222 COVID-19 vaccine. Study-level points and caveats: CD4 TCRs linked to vaccination spanned spike, dominating at 160-218 and 743-854.

CDR3 size: 13 residues. Trimming shortened V by 9 bases and J by 6 bases, and 17 bases separated the two germline ends. In germline, CDR1 is MNHEY, CDR2 SMNVEV (reference sequence). TCRdb keeps only in-frame clones here, not all; method: immunoSEQ multiplex PCR. The repertoire consists of some 130,000 clones, with 80% to 90% occurring once and the leading ten covering 1.9%. Worth noting for this clone: The antigen is not known.

Sample: peripheral blood, taken on day 0 of AZD1222 vaccination. This chain uses TRBV27 with TRBJ1-2; no reliable D call. This receptor was taken from an adult in good health. Written as DNA, the CDR3 is TGTGCCAGTCATTCGGGGTCCTTACATGGCTACACCTTC. Its translation: CASHSGSLHGYTF.